This TCR beta chain was identified in a study of response to subunit inactivated influenza vaccine (dated by TCRdb to 2017 to 2018). As for the study more broadly: Deep quantitative T cell receptor repertoire profiling was used in the study to track responses to a trivalent subunit inactivated influenza vaccine. The investigation overall reported the following: It was suggested by the authors that each seasonal influenza vaccination may recruit only a limited number of new T cells.

In this sample, this clonotype turned up many times. Its binding antigen is unknown. Per-base quality was not reported, and no clone a single base away is much larger than it. The germline V gene sets CDR1 to SGHRS and CDR2 to YFSETQ. The germline ends are 11 bases apart after V is trimmed by 0 bases and J by 0 bases. From the cysteine through the phenylalanine, the CDR3 covers 16 amino acids. Only CDR3 DNA remains: 48 bases, in frame from the first base. Libraries were constructed by RT-PCR. TCRdb lists the instrument as Illumina HiSeq 2500. The public reads were run again by TCRdb, first through fastp at Q25 and then through MiXCR, and only productive beta chains were kept. Rows are unified per CDR3 protein, each entry keeping the most common DNA and genes. Present in this sample are approximately 530,000 distinct CDR3 sequences, approximately 6.9% of which were seen just once. Jointly, the top ten make up about an eighth of the sample.

This TCR was recovered from a man in his fifties or sixties who received an inactivated influenza vaccine. Donor details come from another sample of the same person, matched by shared clones. This sample comprised PBMCs from blood, obtained 23 months after vaccination. The V gene is TRBV5-1 and the J gene is TRBJ2-3, with the D gene possibly TRBD1 or TRBD2, each one fitting 5 bases. The DNA reads TGCGCCAGCAGCTTGGTGGGACGGACTAGCACAGATACGCAGTATTTT. Translated, this gives CASSLVGRTSTDTQYF.